Listed here are 25 T cell receptor beta chains from one sample, sequenced in a study of CD8+CD57+ T cells in acquired aplastic anemia. TCR beta VDJ and CDR3 profiling used genomic DNA as template. TCRdb passed the reads through MiXCR, listing each CDR3 protein once. The profile covers about 180,000 distinct CDR3 sequences, with roughly 48% appearing a single time and approximately 1% taken by the ten largest. An expansion of CD8+CD57+ cells by flow cytometry had been shown in patients chosen for sequencing. The sequenced sample consisted of sorted CD4+, CD8+, or CD8+CD57+ T cells (not recorded which) from PBMCs. The origin of the receptors is a human donor with aplastic anemia.

The chain employs TRBV2 and TRBJ2-3; D may correspond to TRBD1 or TRBD2 (6 bases each). The CDR3 loop spans 15 amino acids. V was clipped by 3 bases and J by 4 bases, with 14 bases between them. CDR1 is SNHLY, CDR2 FYNNEI, per germline. The CDR3 loop is CASSDRGRSPDTQYF. CDR3 coding DNA: TGTGCCAGCAGTGACCGGGGGCGAAGTCCAGATACGCAGTATTTT. The whole variable domain, remainder taken from reference TRBV2 and TRBJ2-3, is EPEVTQTPSHQVTQMGQEVILRCVPISNHLYFYWYRQILGQKVEFLVSFYNNEISEKSEIFDDQFSVERPDGSNFTLKIRSTKLEDSAMYFCASSDRGRSPDTQYFGPGTRLTVL.

The chain employs TRBV28 and TRBJ2-5, with D possibly TRBD2 on 5 matching bases. V shed 6 bases and J shed 1 base, with 18 bases lying between them. The CDR3 has 16 residues. Germline V lookup: CDR1 MDHEN, CDR2 SYDVKM. The CDR3 loop reads CASSFALPGSQETQYF. The CDR3 DNA is TGTGCCAGCAGCTTCGCCCTCCCGGGGTCCCAAGAGACCCAGTACTTC.

This clonotype came up many times. The chain joins TRBV14 to TRBJ1-2, with a possible D match to TRBD1 (6 bases). The CDR3 has 14 residues. Deletions cut 4 bases from V and 8 bases from J, with 17 bases between. CDR1 is SGHDN, CDR2 FVKESK, per germline. The CDR3 DNA reads as TGTGCCAGCAGCCCAAGGGGGGCCGGGTCCGGCTACACCTTC. It codes for CASSPRGAGSGYTF.

The rearrangement links TRBV7-9 to TRBJ2-7; D assignment may be TRBD1 or TRBD2 (6 bases each). The CDR3 covers 14 residues. Germline CDR1 reads SEHNR; CDR2 reads FQNEAQ (reference sequence). The V end lost 3 bases, the J end lost 5 bases, and 14 bases lay between the germline ends. The CDR3 region is CASSFEGGKDEQYF. Here the CDR3 DNA reads TGTGCCAGCAGCTTTGAGGGGGGAAAGGACGAGCAGTACTTC.

This clonotype was observed many times. The rearrangement uses TRBV7-8 and TRBJ1-6, with a possible D match to TRBD1 (6 bases). The CDR3 length is 17 residues. Germline lookup yields CDR1 SGHVS and CDR2 FQNEAQ. V was clipped by 5 bases and J by 0 bases, with 14 bases between them. CDR3 in amino acids: CASSDETGSSYNSPLHF. The DNA of the CDR3 is TGTGCCAGCAGCGATGAAACAGGGAGCTCCTATAATTCACCCCTCCACTTT.

The table lists this clonotype with many counts. V usage is TRBV3-1 and J usage is TRBJ2-7; D is ambiguous. Trimming stripped 3 bases from V and 5 bases from J, with 8 bases between. The CDR3 spans 12 residues. From germline, CDR1 is LGHDT and CDR2 YNNKEL (reference sequence). The CDR3 DNA follows: TGTGCCAGCAGCCACACGGTCAACGAGCAGTACTTC. Translating gives CASSHTVNEQYF.

This clonotype showed up many times. The chain joins TRBV20-1 to TRBJ1-2; no reliable D call. The germline CDR1 and CDR2 sequences are DFQATT and SNEGSKA (reference sequence). The CDR3 has 13 amino acids. Trimming left V 6 bases short and J 8 bases short, with 19 bases between. In DNA, the CDR3 is TGCAGTGCGACCTTAGATACGGGCGGAGGCTACACCTTC. It yields the protein CSATLDTGGGYTF.

As to this clonotype: One junction end disagrees with the germline gene, perhaps due to a read error. The chain combines TRBV29-1 with TRBJ2-1; 8 bases map to TRBD2. Germline CDR1 reads SQVTM; CDR2 reads ANQGSEA. The CDR3 totals 12 residues. CDR3 in DNA: TGCAGCTTCCAGCGGGGGAACAATGGGCAGTTCTTC. Residues: CSFQRGNNGQFF.

The CDR3 protein is CASSQGLKEQEYF. The CDR3 bases are TGCGCCAGCAGCCAAGGCCTAAAGGAACAAGAGTACTTC. J is TRBJ2-7 and V is TRBV4-3; D gene uncertain. Germline CDR1 is LGHNA and CDR2 is YSLEER. This CDR3 region has 13 residues. V shed 1 base and J shed 11 bases, with 15 bases lying between them.

This chain uses TRBV2 with TRBJ2-5; 7 positions match TRBD1. In germline, CDR1 is SNHLY, CDR2 FYNNEI. This CDR3 comprises 14 residues. Losses at the gene ends were 7 bases for V and 9 bases for J; bases not matched to a gene: 14. The CDR3 nucleotides are TGTGCCAGCATTAACTCCATACAGGGGAGTGCCCAGTACTTC. This encodes CASINSIQGSAQYF.

The CDR3 DNA sequence: TGTGCCAGCAGCTTAGACCAAGAGACCCAGTACTTC. It is translated as CASSLDQETQYF. J is TRBJ2-5 and V is TRBV7-2; D unresolved. The CDR3 runs 12 residues. Looked up from germline, CDR1 is SGHTA and CDR2 is FQGNSA. Trimming removed 1 base at V and 0 bases at J, with 0 bases between. The full variable domain, its missing parts supplied by reference TRBV7-2 and TRBJ2-5, is GAGVSQSPSNKVTEKGKDVELRCDPISGHTALYWYRQSLGQGLEFLIYFQGNSAPDKSGLPSDRFSAERTGGSVSTLTIQRTQQEDSAVYLCASSLDQETQYFGPGTRLLVL.

This rearrangement joins TRBV2 to TRBJ2-2, with D perhaps matching TRBD2 (6 bases). The CDR3 sequence is 15 residues long. The V gene's germline CDR1 is SNHLY and CDR2 FYNNEI. Trimming shortened V by 8 bases and J by 3 bases, and 16 bases separated the two germline ends. CDR3 in DNA: TGTGCCAGCCGGGTTCGACTAGTCGACACCGGGGAGCTGTTTTTT. Residues: CASRVRLVDTGELFF.

V is TRBV5-5 and J is TRBJ2-7; D possibly corresponds to TRBD1 (5 bases). The germline V gene has CDR1 SGHKS and CDR2 YYEKEE (reference sequence). The CDR3 runs to 11 residues. V gave up 0 bases and J gave up 10 bases, with 8 bases separating them. CDR3 DNA: TGTGCCAGCAGCTTGGAGGGGCGACAGTACTTC. Its translation: CASSLEGRQYF.

This clonotype was observed many times. This sequence joins TRBV25-1 and TRBJ2-7; 8 bases map to TRBD2. The germline V gene encodes CDR1 MGHDK and CDR2 SYGVNS. The CDR3 sequence is 14 residues long. Trimming at V came to 5 bases and at J to 2 bases, leaving 5 bases not matched to a gene. CDR3 in amino acids: CASSSRTSPYEQYF. The CDR3 region has the DNA TGTGCCAGCAGTTCGCGGACTAGCCCCTACGAGCAGTACTTC.

This clonotype was seen many times. This chain joins TRBV5-4 and TRBJ2-3; TRBD2 agrees at 11 bases. The trim removed 3 bases at V and 1 base at J, leaving 4 bases unmatched. CDR1 and CDR2 from the germline V gene are SGHNT and YYREEE (reference sequence). The CDR3 has 16 amino acids. Here the CDR3 reads CASSSKLAGGTDTQYF. CDR3 in DNA: TGTGCCAGCAGCTCAAAACTAGCGGGGGGCACAGATACGCAGTATTTT.

V and J are TRBV6-1 and TRBJ1-1; D gene ambiguous. Trimming stripped 8 bases from V and 10 bases from J, with 14 bases between. Germline CDR1 reads MNHNS; CDR2 reads SASEGT. CDR3 length equals 11 residues. The DNA for the CDR3 is TGTGCCAGCTTCGCACTGGCCGGAGCTTTCTTT. Its translation is CASFALAGAFF.

This clonotype was seen many times. The V gene is TRBV5-1, the J gene TRBJ2-3; 7 positions agree with TRBD1. Germline CDR1 reads SGHRS; CDR2 reads YFSETQ. The CDR3 has 16 residues. V was clipped by 0 bases and J by 0 bases; unmatched bases: 4. CDR3 nucleotides: TGCGCCAGCAGCTTGGGGGGACAGTCTAGCACAGATACGCAGTATTTT. Amino acid sequence: CASSLGGQSSTDTQYF.

The V and J genes are TRBV2 and TRBJ2-2, with D hard to call. V was trimmed by 6 bases and J by 7 bases, leaving 15 bases between them. Germline V gene lookup returns CDR1 SNHLY and CDR2 FYNNEI. The CDR3 is 14 amino acids. CDR3 residues: CASRLSVGVGELFF. Here the CDR3 DNA reads TGTGCCAGCAGACTTTCCGTGGGCGTCGGGGAGCTGTTTTTT.

A remark on this clonotype: This sequence may be a read error, since a much larger clone differs from it by one base. The chain uses TRBV11-2 and TRBJ1-2; TRBD1 might be the D (5 bases). The CDR3 is 16 amino acids. Germline V gene sequence: CDR1 SGHAT, CDR2 FQNNGV. The V gene lost 4 bases and the J gene lost 0 bases, with 15 bases spanning the gap. Here the CDR3 DNA reads TGTGCCAGCAGCTCCGGAGACAGACCTACTAACTATGGCTACACCTTC. Translating gives CASSSGDRPTNYGYTF.

Many counts were recorded for this clonotype. V is TRBV7-9 and J is TRBJ1-2, with TRBD1 matching 8 bases. Trimming at V came to 1 base and at J to 9 bases, leaving 4 bases not matched to a gene. CDR1 and CDR2 (germline): SEHNR, FQNEAQ (reference sequence). This CDR3 has 13 amino acids. CDR3 DNA: TGTGCCAGCAGCTTAGACCAGGGGGCGAGCTACACCTTC. Translated, it gives CASSLDQGASYTF.

The chain employs TRBV7-9 and TRBJ1-2, with D uncertain. The germline CDR1 and CDR2 sequences are SEHNR and FQNEAQ (reference sequence). CDR3 length: 13 residues. V was pared by 2 bases and J by 1 base, with 5 bases between. CDR3 nucleotide sequence: TGTGCCAGCAGCTTAAATTATAACTATGGCTACACCTTC. Translated: CASSLNYNYGYTF.

This clonotype occurred many times. The chain carries TRBV10-2 and TRBJ1-4; D is unclear. CDR1 WSHSY and CDR2 SAAADI come from the germline V gene. Between the trimmed V and J ends, which lost 3 bases and 3 bases, there was a span of 2 bases. The CDR3 runs to 12 residues. CDR3 region: CASSDANEKLFF. DNA for the CDR3: TGCGCCAGCAGTGATGCTAATGAAAAACTGTTTTTT.

This sequence joins TRBV28 and TRBJ1-5; perhaps TRBD1 as D (5 bases). Germline V gives CDR1 MDHEN, CDR2 SYDVKM. This CDR3 contains 14 residues. V was shortened by 5 bases and J by 4 bases, with 12 bases between the two germline ends. CDR3 sequence reads: CASSNGGVNQPQHF. CDR3 nucleotide sequence: TGTGCCAGCAGTAACGGAGGGGTTAATCAGCCCCAGCATTTT.

This clonotype came up many times. The chain has TRBV20-1 and TRBJ1-4; D unresolved. Trimming cost V 3 bases and J 4 bases, with 15 bases left between them. Germline CDR1 is DFQATT and CDR2 is SNEGSKA (reference sequence). The CDR3 is 15 amino acids. This CDR3 reads CSARNAGRFNEKLFF. The CDR3 DNA sequence: TGCAGTGCTAGGAATGCCGGCAGGTTTAATGAAAAACTGTTTTTT.

This clonotype was found many times. This rearrangement joins TRBV9 to TRBJ2-2; D possibly corresponds to TRBD1 (6 bases). The germline V and J ends were trimmed by 4 bases and 0 bases, with 10 bases remaining between them. Germline V lookup: CDR1 SGDLS, CDR2 YYNGEE. The CDR3 runs to 15 residues. The chain's CDR3 is CASSPGTSNTGELFF. CDR3 bases: TGTGCCAGCAGCCCCGGGACATCGAACACCGGGGAGCTGTTTTTT. Variable domain in full (rest from reference TRBV9 and TRBJ2-2): DSGVTQTPKHLITATGQRVTLRCSPRSGDLSVYWYQQSLDQGLQFLIQYYNGEERAKGNILERFSAQQFPDLHSELNLSSLELGDSALYFCASSPGTSNTGELFFGEGSRLTVL.